The entry that follows covers one TCR beta chain sequence. No cognate antigen has been identified for it. Base qualities are not recorded, but no much larger clone differs from it by a single base. At one collaborating source in Seattle, patients were enrolled during active infection and were followed longitudinally through the course of disease. The collaborating institutions used their own protocols to collect whole blood in K2EDTA tubes. For TCRbeta analysis, collaborators shipped samples in one of three forms: frozen whole blood, isolated PBMCs, or DNA extracted from either of those sample types. This sample is part of a study of blood T cell repertoires in COVID-19 (dated by TCRdb to between 2020 and 2021). As for the study more broadly: Collaborator samples came from the United States, Italy and Spain and covered acute and convalescent phases of COVID-19. Samples came from the ongoing ImmuneRACE study (first 160 participants) plus 1,254 subjects from 6 global collaborators. Sample metadata almost always included a de-identified subject ID, COVID-19 status, age in years and sex. The material from the prospective study consisted of cDNA or gDNA derived from T cells, B-cell-depleted T cells, or PBMCs. Where HLA class I and class II types were available, the types were taken from metadata supplied by the sample provider, not from assay-based typing. The dataset comprised deeply sampled blood TCRbeta repertoires from subjects exposed to, actively infected with, or recovered from COVID-19. The repertoires were made available in a free public database intended to serve as a resource for research on the immune response to SARS-CoV-2. What the study reported, not specific to this receptor: How much clinical and demographic metadata was included differed by source and by participant, and the metadata was provided uncurated.

The CDR3, from cysteine to phenylalanine, totals 15 residues. Solely the CDR3 DNA is kept, with 45 bases framed from the first base. Based on the germline V gene (reference sequence), the CDR1 and CDR2 sequences are LGHDT and YNNKEL. Here V drops 6 bases and J drops 3 bases, and the junction holds 9 bases not matched to any gene. TCRbeta CDR3 regions were amplified from genomic DNA by means of the immunoSEQ Assay, a bias-controlled multiplex PCR. On the study's bioinformatics: Nucleated cell counts per sample were estimated from amplification of reference gene primers within the assay. To quantify the absolute abundance of each unique TCRbeta CDR3 rearrangement, sequence reads were collapsed and filtered. For each sample, productive Simpson clonality was calculated by taking the square root of Simpson's diversity index across productive rearrangements. TCRdb obtained this table from immuneACCESS and retained in-frame rearrangements with V and J assigned. These tables miss some clones; where compared with another copy, unresolved V genes account for less than half of the shortfall, and the remainder is unexplained. The D gene and trimming were derived from the DNA, and the V and J assignments and clone size from that table. This sample has roughly 300,000 clones in its table, and around 84% of those were observed once. Of the sample, almost 1.5% falls within the top ten clones.

The sequenced material came from peripheral blood. This sequence originates from a human donor with COVID-19, enrolled during active disease. The donor label of this sample is uncertain. The chain couples TRBV3-1 (or the pseudogene TRBV3-2) to TRBJ2-3, and 7 bases in between align with TRBD2. The CDR3 protein: CASRSAGLITDTQYF. Read as DNA, the sequence is TGTGCCAGCAGGTCAGCGGGATTAATTACAGATACGCAGTATTTT.